This note documents a single TCR beta chain sequence. Its specificity is not known. The entry originates in a study of shared clonotypes between healthy human individuals. In the study overall: The study used three CD4 naive, three CD4 memory, two CD8 naive and one CD8 memory plate per donor. Findings and caveats of the study: A few donors had roughly 5% of their naive CD4 clonotypes in common. Among donors, the sharing of clonotypes was expected to be influenced by sequencing depth.

The protocol was immunoSEQ multiplex PCR, while the TCRdb copy is restricted to in-frame clones and leaves out a portion. The sample lists 2 million to 2.5 million clones; approximately 95% were seen once. Nashville, Tennessee was home to all donors, who were Caucasian adults. Losses at the gene ends were 2 bases for V and 11 bases for J; bases not matched to a gene: 9. The CDR3 runs 14 residues. The V gene's germline CDR1 is SGHTA and CDR2 FQGNSA. The TCR comes from a man between 18 and 29 years old in good health. Source material: naive CD4+ T cells sorted from blood. Subset defined: CD45RA+ positively selected. The chain combines TRBV7-2 with TRBJ2-7, with TRBD2 identical over 10 bases. The CDR3 here is CASSLPSGRGGKYF. For the CDR3, the DNA is TGTGCCAGCAGCTTACCTAGCGGGAGAGGAGGAAAGTACTTC.